The present T cell receptor (beta chain) was sequenced within a study of CD8 T cells in ankylosing spondylitis. Study outcomes and limitations: Typical of ankylosing spondylitis blood, it appeared, was a TCR beta motif of 7 or 8 highly homologous variants.

In making TCR beta libraries, quantitative 5'-RACE with molecular barcodes was used. From the 5' RACE reads, TCRdb called clonotypes with MiXCR, one entry per CDR3 protein. Of fewer than 750,000 distinct CDR3 sequences listed, roughly 20% are singletons. A word on this clonotype: Its specificity is not known.

What was sequenced was blood, either unsorted or a sorted T cell fraction (not recorded which). This clonotype originated in a male donor with ankylosing spondylitis.

The CDR3 region is CASSRGPNYGYTF. The DNA for the CDR3 is TGTGCCAGCAGTCGCGGACCCAACTATGGCTACACCTTC. The rearrangement links TRBV6-1 to TRBJ1-2; D ambiguous. CDR1 and CDR2 (germline): MNHNS, SASEGT. Trimming pared 5 bases from V and 2 bases from J, leaving 9 bases between. This CDR3 comprises 13 residues.